The 30 T cell receptor beta chains listed next were all sequenced from one sample in a study of response to subunit inactivated influenza vaccine. A single record per CDR3 protein comes from TCRdb applying MiXCR to the RT-PCR reads. This table holds roughly 150,000 distinct CDR3 sequences, about 11% found once. Material: non-naive T cells sorted from PBMCs, obtained about 40 days after vaccination. These receptors were taken from a man aged 45-65 years who received an inactivated influenza vaccine.

Many counts were recorded for this clonotype. J is TRBJ2-4 and V is TRBV28; the D gene is possibly TRBD2 (6 bases). The length of the CDR3 is 17 residues. CDR1 is MDHEN and CDR2 is SYDVKM in the germline V gene. Trimming removed 7 bases at V and 1 base at J, with 20 bases between. The CDR3 loop reads CASIPGWGVRAKNIQYF. DNA of the CDR3: TGTGCCAGCATCCCGGGGTGGGGGGTTCGGGCCAAAAACATTCAGTACTTC. Filled out from reference TRBV28 and TRBJ2-4, the complete variable domain reads DVKVTQSSRYLVKRTGEKVFLECVQDMDHENMFWYRQDPGLGLRLIYFSYDVKMKEKGDIPEGYSVSREKKERFSLILESASTNQTSMYLCASIPGWGVRAKNIQYFGAGTRLSVL.

This clonotype was recorded at least ten times. This CDR3 is CASSTWTSAYNEQFF. CDR3 DNA sequence: TGTGCCAGCAGCACCTGGACTAGCGCCTACAATGAGCAGTTCTTC. The J gene is TRBJ2-1, the V gene TRBV14; 9 bases are shared with TRBD2. The CDR3 has 15 residues. V dropped 5 bases and J dropped 2; count of bases not matched to a gene: 4. Germline loops: CDR1 SGHDN, CDR2 FVKESK.

Only a few counts were recorded for this clonotype. This chain joins TRBV24-1 and TRBJ1-2, with D possibly matching TRBD1 (5 bases). In germline, CDR1 is KGHDR, CDR2 SFDVKD. The CDR3 runs 13 residues. V was shortened by 4 bases and J by 7 bases, with 12 bases between the two germline ends. This CDR3 is CATSDSGTGGYTF. For the CDR3, the DNA is TGTGCCACCAGTGACTCCGGGACGGGTGGCTACACCTTC.

This clonotype was found many times. The V and J genes are TRBV7-2 and TRBJ2-2, with TRBD1 matching 8 bases. The CDR3 length is 15 residues. Trimming removed 6 bases from V and 2 bases from J; junction bases left unmatched: 5. Germline CDR1 reads SGHTA; CDR2 reads FQGNSA. CDR3 nucleotides: TGTGCCAGCAGGTCGGACAGGGTTAACACCGGGGAGCTGTTTTTT. It translates to CASRSDRVNTGELFF.

The genes are TRBV6-1 and TRBJ2-5; possible D gene TRBD1, 6 bases. Deletions cut 2 bases from V and 7 bases from J, with 20 bases between. This CDR3 is built from 16 residues. Germline V gene data show CDR1 as MNHNS and CDR2 as SASEGT. DNA for the CDR3: TGTGCCAGCAGTGAATTCCAGGGGAGCGGAAGATCGACCCAGTACTTC. Protein sequence: CASSEFQGSGRSTQYF.

This clonotype appeared a few times. This chain links TRBV27 with TRBJ2-2; 7 bases map to TRBD2. The trim removed 1 base at V and 1 base at J, leaving 3 bases unmatched. Germline V gene data show CDR1 as MNHEY and CDR2 as SMNVEV (reference sequence). The CDR3 is 16 residues long. The chain's CDR3 is CASSLWASGNTGELFF. The CDR3 DNA reads as TGTGCCAGCAGTTTATGGGCTAGCGGGAACACCGGGGAGCTGTTTTTT.

The V call is TRBV14, the J call TRBJ2-1; D unclear. This CDR3 is built from 13 residues. Germline V gives CDR1 SGHDN, CDR2 FVKESK. With 3 bases removed from V and 6 bases from J, the gap between germline ends came to 9 bases. The DNA for the CDR3 is TGTGCCAGCAGCCAGGGTCTCTTCAATGAGCAGTTCTTC. Translation gives CASSQGLFNEQFF. The full variable domain, in which reference TRBV14 and TRBJ2-1 provide the parts outside the CDR3, is EAGVTQFPSHSVIEKGQTVTLRCDPISGHDNLYWYRRVMGKEIKFLLHFVKESKQDESGMPNNRFLAERTGGTYSTLKVQPAELEDSGVYFCASSQGLFNEQFFGPGTRLTVL.

The gene calls are TRBV7-8 and TRBJ2-7; D uncertain. The CDR3 is made up of 12 amino acids. The V gene lost 5 bases and the J gene lost 7 bases, with 12 bases spanning the gap. The germline V gene encodes CDR1 SGHVS and CDR2 FQNEAQ. CDR3 DNA: TGTGCCAGCAGCCAGAACAGCTTGGAGCAGTACTTC. Its translation is CASSQNSLEQYF.

J is TRBJ2-6 and V is TRBV2; D is unclear. The CDR3 length is 16 residues. The V and J ends lost 6 bases and 1 base respectively, with 13 bases between them. The germline V gene has CDR1 SNHLY and CDR2 FYNNEI. CDR3 DNA: TGTGCCAGCAGCGCAAGTACAGCTTCTGGGGCCAACGTCCTGACTTTC. This translates into CASSASTASGANVLTF.

This clonotype has only one observation. The junction departs from germline at one end; a sequencing error may be responsible. The chain recombines TRBV3-1 with TRBJ2-3, with D uncertain. The V gene's germline CDR1 is LGHDT and CDR2 YNNKEL (reference sequence). The CDR3 contains 15 residues. The CDR3 DNA reads TGTGCCACCAGCCAAGGCCTGGGCCCTACAGATACGCAGTATTTT. Protein sequence: CATSQGLGPTDTQYF.

This clonotype turned up a few times. The V call is TRBV7-2, the J call TRBJ1-1; no clear D. Germline V CDR1 and CDR2: SGHTA, FQGNSA. CDR3 length: 17 residues. Trimming cost V 5 bases and J 0 bases, with 19 bases left between them. The CDR3 here is CASSPSGVGILNTEAFF. CDR3 nucleotide sequence: TGTGCCAGCAGCCCATCCGGTGTCGGGATCTTGAACACTGAAGCTTTCTTT.

This clonotype was counted between two and nine times. The V gene is TRBV5-1, the J gene TRBJ1-1; 11 positions match TRBD1. Germline lookup yields CDR1 SGHRS and CDR2 YFSETQ. This CDR3 is built from 16 residues. Losses at the gene ends were 1 base for V and 3 bases for J; bases not matched to a gene: 5. The CDR3 is CASSLKGQGVDTEAFF. In nucleotides, the CDR3 is TGCGCCAGCAGCTTGAAGGGACAGGGGGTGGACACTGAAGCTTTCTTT.

Many counts were recorded for this clonotype. The chain joins TRBV9 to TRBJ2-7; 15 bases line up with TRBD2. Trimming at V came to 0 bases and at J to 3 bases, leaving 7 bases not matched to a gene. The CDR3 runs to 18 residues. Germline V gene sequence: CDR1 SGDLS, CDR2 YYNGEE. In DNA, the CDR3 is TGTGCCAGCAGCGTAGGAGGGACTAGCGGGAGGAACAGCTACGAGCAGTACTTC. Encoded protein: CASSVGGTSGRNSYEQYF. Using reference TRBV9 and TRBJ2-7 for the parts outside the CDR3, the full variable domain is DSGVTQTPKHLITATGQRVTLRCSPRSGDLSVYWYQQSLDQGLQFLIQYYNGEERAKGNILERFSAQQFPDLHSELNLSSLELGDSALYFCASSVGGTSGRNSYEQYFGPGTRLTVT.

The chain joins TRBV3-1 to TRBJ2-1; 14 bases map to TRBD2. V trimming: 1 base; J trimming: 7 bases; junction bases outside the gene matches: 6. The CDR3 spans 17 residues. The germline V gene has CDR1 LGHDT and CDR2 YNNKEL (reference sequence). The CDR3 DNA reads as TGTGCCAGCAGCCAAGGGGGGGGACTAGCGGGAGAAAATGAGCAGTTCTTC. Translated, it gives CASSQGGGLAGENEQFF.

The V and J genes are TRBV7-9 and TRBJ2-1, with a tentative D call TRBD2 (6 bases). The CDR3 totals 13 residues. The germline gives CDR1 SEHNR, CDR2 FQNEAQ (reference sequence). Trimming removed 9 bases at V and 3 bases at J, with 12 bases between. The CDR3 DNA follows: TGTGCCAGTTCGGGACTTCTCTACAATGAGCAGTTCTTC. It encodes CASSGLLYNEQFF.

The chain uses TRBV20-1 and TRBJ1-1; D call uncertain. Trimming left V 2 bases short and J 4 bases short, with 14 bases between. Germline lookup yields CDR1 DFQATT and CDR2 SNEGSKA (reference sequence). The CDR3 extends over 14 amino acids. CDR3 loop: CSARLTSGSTEAFF. CDR3 DNA: TGCAGTGCTAGACTTACGAGCGGGTCCACTGAAGCTTTCTTT.

The V and J genes are TRBV7-9 and TRBJ1-4; TRBD1 matches 11 bases. The germline V gene encodes CDR1 SEHNR and CDR2 FQNEAQ (reference sequence). This CDR3 contains 16 residues. V shed 3 bases, J shed 7 bases, and the junction held 7 bases outside the gene matches. CDR3 region: CASSLISGTGGEKLFF. Here the CDR3 DNA reads TGTGCCAGCAGCTTGATCTCCGGGACAGGGGGTGAAAAACTGTTTTTT.

This clonotype was counted only a few times. The J gene is TRBJ1-4, the V gene TRBV28; a weak D match, TRBD1 (5 bases). Germline CDR1 and CDR2: MDHEN and SYDVKM. The CDR3 has 15 residues. V dropped 3 bases and J dropped 10 bases, with 18 bases sitting between them. Here the CDR3 reads CASSFNQRAGGKLFF. The DNA of the CDR3 is TGTGCCAGCAGTTTCAACCAGCGGGCTGGGGGAAAACTGTTTTTT.

V gene TRBV6-2 or TRBV6-3 combines with J gene TRBJ1-1, with unresolved D. Trimming cost V 8 bases and J 1 base, with 14 bases left between them. This CDR3 spans 14 amino acids. Germline CDR1 is MNHEY and CDR2 is SVGEGT. In nucleotides, the CDR3 is TGTGCCAGCCTTAAGCGACCAGAGAACACTGAAGCTTTCTTT. Its translation: CASLKRPENTEAFF.

This rearrangement joins TRBV12-3 or TRBV12-4 to TRBJ1-2; possible D gene TRBD1, 6 bases. V gave up 3 bases and J gave up 7 bases, with 18 bases separating them. The CDR3 contains 15 residues. CDR3 sequence: CASSFRVQGDRGYTF. The CDR3 coding sequence is TGTGCCAGCAGTTTTCGGGTACAGGGTGATCGTGGCTACACCTTC.

This clonotype turned up a few times. This chain links TRBV6-2 or TRBV6-3 with TRBJ2-7; a weak D match, TRBD1 (7 bases). The CDR3 extends over 11 amino acids. Germline-derived CDR1 and CDR2 are MNHEY and SVGEGT. V gave up 7 bases and J gave up 6 bases, with 10 bases separating them. CDR3 protein: CASTQGGEQYF. In nucleotides, the CDR3 is TGTGCCAGCACCCAGGGGGGCGAGCAGTACTTC.

This clonotype turned up a few times. A junction end diverges from the germline sequence, so it may reflect a read error. The chain combines TRBV4-1 with TRBJ2-7; weak D call: TRBD2 (6 bases). CDR3 length: 16 amino acids. The V gene's germline CDR1 is MGHRA and CDR2 YSYEKL. CDR3 bases: TGCGCCAGCAGCAAAGAGGGGACTCTTGCCGGGTACGAGCAGTACTTC. It yields the protein CASSKEGTLAGYEQYF.

This clonotype has just a few counts. The rearrangement links TRBV10-3 to TRBJ2-2; 9 bases map to TRBD2. The CDR3 sequence is 16 residues long. The V segment lost 2 bases and the J segment 4 bases; nucleotides outside the gene matches: 5. Looked up from germline, CDR1 is ENHRY and CDR2 is SYGVKD. The CDR3 protein is CAISESLAGITGELFF. For the CDR3, the DNA is TGTGCCATCAGTGAGAGTCTAGCGGGAATCACCGGGGAGCTGTTTTTT.

This clonotype has more than one count but fewer than ten. The chain is built from TRBV20-1 and TRBJ2-6; D is unclear. V dropped 6 bases and J dropped 3 bases, with 9 bases sitting between them. Per the germline V gene, CDR1 is DFQATT and CDR2 is SNEGSKA (reference sequence). CDR3 length: 13 residues. The CDR3, as DNA: TGCAGTGCCGATGCAGATGGGGCCAACGTCCTGACTTTC. This codes for CSADADGANVLTF.

With regard to this clonotype: Possible read error: a much larger clone is one base away. The CDR3 DNA sequence: TGTGCCAGCAGCCCCGCCGGCGGGAGGTCCCGAGGTAGCTCCTACGAGCAGTACTTC. This gives the protein CASSPAGGRSRGSSYEQYF. The rearrangement uses TRBV9 and TRBJ2-7, with TRBD2 identical over 8 bases. After removal of 4 bases from V and 0 bases from J, the junction contained 18 bases not matched to a gene. CDR3 size: 19 residues. Germline CDR1 reads SGDLS; CDR2 reads YYNGEE.

This clonotype has a count of ten or more. This chain joins TRBV12-3 or TRBV12-4 and TRBJ1-5; no definite D call. The CDR3 totals 12 residues. Deletions cut 1 base from V and 6 bases from J, with 4 bases between. The CDR3 coding sequence is TGTGCCAGCAGTTTAGGGGGTCAGCCCCAGCATTTT. It encodes CASSLGGQPQHF.

This clonotype has only a few counts. The chain recombines TRBV29-1 with TRBJ2-7; D uncertain. V lost 4 bases and J lost 5, with 18 bases in between. The germline gives CDR1 SQVTM, CDR2 ANQGSEA. The length of the CDR3 is 14 residues. The CDR3 nucleotides read TGCAGCGTTGCTCTCTACAGTCGGGCCCACGAGCAGTACTTC. Translated: CSVALYSRAHEQYF.

The chain is built from TRBV6-1 and TRBJ2-1, with 8 bases fitting TRBD1. Per the germline V gene, CDR1 is MNHNS and CDR2 is SASEGT. The CDR3 contains 15 residues. The J segment lost 5 bases and the V segment lost 5 bases, leaving 8 bases of the junction unmatched. In nucleotides, the CDR3 is TGTGCCAGCAGTCGTCGACAGGGGCAACACAATGAGCAGTTCTTC. Its translation is CASSRRQGQHNEQFF.

With respect to this clonotype: The junction shows a germline mismatch at one end, possibly a read error. V usage is TRBV24-1 and J usage is TRBJ2-3, with D possibly called TRBD1 or TRBD2 (5 bases each). Looked up from germline, CDR1 is KGHDR and CDR2 is SFDVKD. The CDR3 is 17 amino acids. CDR3 in amino acids: CATSDLRGTSSIDTQYF. The CDR3 nucleotides are TGTGCCACCAGTGATCTTAGGGGCACATCTAGCATAGATACGCAGTATTTT.

The chain combines TRBV10-1 with TRBJ2-3; D perhaps matches TRBD2 (6 bases). Trimming left V 6 bases short and J 0 bases short, with 28 bases between. This CDR3 region has 20 residues. CDR1 is WNHNN and CDR2 is SYGVQD in the germline V gene (reference sequence). CDR3: CASSDGGQGQTPLSTDTQYF. The DNA for the CDR3 is TGCGCCAGCAGCGATGGAGGGCAAGGGCAGACGCCCCTTAGCACAGATACGCAGTATTTT.